This is a list of T cell receptor beta chains from one sample in a study of identical twins. TCRdb analysed the 5' RACE reads with MiXCR anew, one entry per CDR3 protein. The sample consists of some 690,000 distinct CDR3 sequences, 21% of them appearing once. These data were also reused for a study on T cells expressing NK-cell markers.

Source material: PBMCs. These receptors all come from a woman between 18 and 29 years old in good health. The CDR3 runs from the conserved cysteine through the conserved F or W. The D gene is left open where the match is weak. Clone size is given for some rows only: seen once, a few or many times, or a class if the clone is expanded.

v_call,d_call,clone_size,j_call,cdr3_aa,cdr3_nt
TRBV5-1,.,.,TRBJ2-1,CASSLAPALNNEQFF,TGCGCCAGCAGCTTGGCACCTGCGTTAAACAATGAGCAGTTCTTC
TRBV12-5,.,.,TRBJ2-7,CASGLHGQAIISYEQYF,TGTGCTAGTGGTTTGCACGGGCAGGCAATTATCTCCTACGAGCAGTACTTC
TRBV5-1,.,few,TRBJ1-1,CASSLLRDGGTEAFF,TGCGCCAGCAGCTTGTTGAGGGATGGTGGGACTGAAGCTTTCTTT
TRBV20-1,.,few,TRBJ1-5,CSARGGQNEPQHF,TGCAGTGCTAGAGGCGGGCAGAATGAGCCCCAGCATTTT
TRBV4-2,TRBD1,many,TRBJ2-7,CASSQGQGVSYEQYF,TGTGCCAGCAGCCAGGGACAGGGGGTTTCCTACGAGCAGTACTTC
TRBV12-3/TRBV12-4,TRBD1,few,TRBJ1-5,CASSVTGGGQPQHF,TGTGCCAGCAGTGTTACAGGGGGCGGTCAGCCCCAGCATTTT
TRBV29-1,.,.,TRBJ1-1,CTIRDTEAFF,TGCACCATCCGGGACACTGAAGCTTTCTTT
TRBV6-2/TRBV6-3,TRBD2,.,TRBJ2-4,CASSLRGTSGTVAKNIQYF,TGTGCCAGCAGCCTACGGGGGACTAGCGGGACAGTAGCCAAAAACATTCAGTACTTC
TRBV15,.,.,TRBJ2-1,CATSRDLKGWDPSYNEQFF,TGTGCCACCAGCAGAGATCTCAAGGGTTGGGACCCTTCCTACAATGAGCAGTTCTTC
TRBV20-1,.,few,TRBJ2-5,CSAHPSGETQYF,TGCAGTGCCCATCCGAGCGGAGAGACCCAGTACTTC
TRBV6-1,.,few,TRBJ1-2,CASRKQGLYGYTF,TGTGCCAGCAGGAAACAGGGTCTCTATGGCTACACCTTC
TRBV7-9,.,few,TRBJ2-1,CASSFWVDEQFF,TGTGCCAGCAGCTTTTGGGTCGATGAGCAGTTCTTC
TRBV12-3/TRBV12-4,TRBD2,.,TRBJ2-1,CASSLKTSGYNEQFF,TGTGCCAGCAGTTTAAAGACTAGCGGATACAATGAGCAGTTCTTC
TRBV15,.,many,TRBJ1-4,CATSRAYTEKLFF,TGTGCCACCAGCAGAGCCTATACTGAAAAACTGTTTTTT
TRBV5-4,.,.,TRBJ1-1,CASSQTVETEAFF,TGTGCCAGCAGCCAAACAGTGGAGACTGAAGCTTTCTTT
TRBV19,.,.,TRBJ2-5,CASSIPGMETQYF,TGTGCCAGTAGTATTCCGGGGATGGAGACCCAGTACTTC
TRBV4-2,.,.,TRBJ1-1,CASSHIQGPVNTEAFF,TGTGCCAGCAGCCATATACAGGGTCCAGTGAACACTGAAGCTTTCTTT
TRBV29-1,.,.,TRBJ2-2,CSVGPKNTGELFF,TGCAGCGTTGGGCCCAAGAACACCGGGGAGCTGTTTTTT
TRBV7-2,TRBD2,.,TRBJ2-1,CASSLTSGRHDEQFF,TGTGCCAGCAGCTTAACTAGCGGGAGGCACGATGAGCAGTTCTTC
TRBV6-2/TRBV6-3,.,.,TRBJ2-5,CASSYSQRPYQETQYF,TGTGCCAGCAGTTACTCCCAGCGGCCGTACCAAGAGACCCAGTACTTC
TRBV18,.,.,TRBJ2-3,CASSPRPLTDTQYF,TGTGCCAGCTCACCGAGGCCACTGACGGATACGCAGTATTTT
TRBV25-1,.,once,TRBJ2-4,CASSAGDQGVKNIQYF,TGTGCCAGCAGTGCCGGGGACCAGGGTGTCAAAAACATTCAGTACTTC
TRBV4-2,TRBD1,.,TRBJ2-3,CASSQATGEDTQYF,TGTGCCAGCAGCCAAGCCACAGGGGAAGATACGCAGTATTTT
TRBV7-9,.,few,TRBJ2-1,CASSSLGLSQGYEQFF,TGTGCCAGCAGCTCCCTGGGACTTTCCCAAGGGTATGAGCAGTTCTTC
TRBV20-1,.,.,TRBJ2-7,CSAAEAASAYEQYF,TGCAGTGCTGCCGAGGCCGCGTCTGCCTACGAGCAGTACTTC
TRBV18,.,many,TRBJ2-7,CASSPTVDYEQYF,TGTGCCAGCTCACCAACAGTAGACTACGAGCAGTACTTC
TRBV4-3,.,.,TRBJ2-1,CASSQVINEQFF,TGCGCCAGCAGCCAAGTCATCAATGAGCAGTTCTTC
TRBV4-3,.,few,TRBJ1-1,CASSQGRGMNTEAFF,TGCGCCAGCAGCCAAGGGAGGGGGATGAACACTGAAGCTTTCTTT
TRBV10-3,TRBD2,few,TRBJ2-5,CAISGTSGRETQYF,TGTGCCATCAGCGGGACTAGCGGGAGGGAGACCCAGTACTTC
TRBV20-1,TRBD2,.,TRBJ2-7,CSAAGGPSYEQYF,TGCAGTGCAGCGGGGGGACCCTCCTACGAGCAGTACTTC
TRBV6-1,.,few,TRBJ2-1,CASSEMGSLAEEQFF,TGTGCCAGCAGTGAAATGGGTTCCTTAGCTGAAGAGCAGTTCTTC
TRBV6-5,.,few,TRBJ2-7,CASRLVSRGATYEQYF,TGTGCCAGCAGACTCGTCTCAAGGGGGGCGACCTACGAGCAGTACTTC
TRBV6-1,TRBD2,few,TRBJ2-1,CASSELSTSGNNEQFF,TGTGCCAGCAGTGAACTATCGACTAGCGGAAACAATGAGCAGTTCTTC
TRBV7-2,.,.,TRBJ2-3,CASNGGSTDTQYF,TGTGCCAGCAATGGCGGCAGCACAGATACGCAGTATTTT
TRBV18,TRBD2,.,TRBJ2-5,CASSPRIAGGLETQYF,TGTGCCAGCTCACCACGGATAGCGGGAGGCCTAGAGACCCAGTACTTC
TRBV2,.,.,TRBJ2-7,CASSLRQGGGDSEQYF,TGTGCCAGCAGTTTGCGACAGGGAGGAGGGGACTCCGAGCAGTACTTC